A selection of T cell receptor beta chains follows, all from one sample in a study of Graves' ophthalmopathy and Graves' hyperthyroidism. TCRdb independently ran MiXCR on the multiplex PCR reads; one entry per CDR3 protein. The sample lists 350,000 to 400,000 distinct CDR3 sequences; 15% were seen once. The sample comprised peripheral blood. Every receptor here comes from a woman younger than 30 with stable Graves' hyperthyroidism. Both conserved end residues are part of each CDR3. Each record gives: clone size, D gene, V gene, J gene, CDR3 DNA, CDR3 protein. The D gene is left open where the match is weak. A clone size is listed for some rows: how often the clone was seen (once, few, many), or a class if it is expanded.

many	NA	TRBV20-1	TRBJ2-7	TGCAGTCCTCGTTTACTAGGCTCCTACGAGCAGTACTTC	CSPRLLGSYEQYF
few	TRBD2	TRBV27	TRBJ2-3	TGTGCCAGCAGTCCTAAGCGGGGACCCCACACAGATACGCAGTATTTT	CASSPKRGPHTDTQYF
many	NA	TRBV11-1	TRBJ1-1	TGTGCCAGCACCCCTGCGGGTTTGGGACACCAAGCTTTCTTT	CASTPAGLGHQAFF
many	TRBD1	TRBV27	TRBJ1-2	TGTGCCAGCAGTGCAGGGGGCGGCTACACCTTC	CASSAGGGYTF
many	TRBD1	TRBV7-1	TRBJ1-5	TGTGCCAGCAGCTGCAATATCTCCGGGACAGACTTCAATAATCAGCCCCAGCATTTT	CASSCNISGTDFNNQPQHF
many	NA	TRBV20-1	TRBJ1-2	TGCAGTGCTCAGCTGCACAGCTCTAACTATGGCTACACCTTC	CSAQLHSSNYGYTF
many	TRBD1	TRBV14	TRBJ1-2	TGTGCCAGCAGCTTTCCGGGACAGGGTGACTATGGCTACACCTTC	CASSFPGQGDYGYTF
many	TRBD1	TRBV7-2	TRBJ2-2	TGTGCCAGCCGACAGGGGACGAACACCGGGGAGCTGTTTTTT	CASRQGTNTGELFF
few	TRBD1	TRBV18	TRBJ1-1	TGTGCCAGCTCTCAAGCGGGACAGGGGCTCGGGGACACTGAAGCTTTCTTT	CASSQAGQGLGDTEAFF
many	TRBD1	TRBV2	TRBJ1-1	TGTGCCAGCTTGCCGTGGCAGGGGGGTTGGAACACTGAAGCTTTCTTT	CASLPWQGGWNTEAFF
many	TRBD2	TRBV4-2	TRBJ2-5	TGTGCCAGCAGCCAAGAGGCTAGCGGGGGCTTGGGAGAGACCCAGTACTTC	CASSQEASGGLGETQYF
many	NA	TRBV29-1	TRBJ1-2	TGCAGCGTTGCGTCGGCGGACGGCTACACCTTC	CSVASADGYTF
many	NA	TRBV6-2/TRBV6-3	TRBJ2-7	TGTGCCAGCAGTTACCCTTCCGGACTGCTCTACGAGCAGTACTTC	CASSYPSGLLYEQYF
NA	TRBD2	TRBV20-1	TRBJ2-5	TGCAGTGCTAGAGATGGTGGCGGGGGGCCCGAGACCCAGTACTTC	CSARDGGGGPETQYF
many	NA	TRBV24-1	TRBJ1-2	TGTGCCACCAGTGGGGCCGCGGGGTATGGCTACACCTTC	CATSGAAGYGYTF
NA	TRBD2	TRBV20-1	TRBJ2-5	TGCAGTGCTAGAGATTTGCGGGGGGTCCAAGAGACCCAGTACTTC	CSARDLRGVQETQYF
many	NA	TRBV4-1	TRBJ2-5	TGCGCCAGCAGCCAAGACAGGTACCAAGAGACCCAGTACTTC	CASSQDRYQETQYF
NA	NA	TRBV12-3/TRBV12-4	TRBJ2-5	TGTGCCAGCAGTCTAGCCGGACGGGACCAAGAGACCCAGTACTTC	CASSLAGRDQETQYF
many	TRBD1	TRBV20-1	TRBJ1-5	TGCAGTGCCTACGGGGACGACAGGGGGATGGGCAATCAGCCCCAGCATTTT	CSAYGDDRGMGNQPQHF
NA	NA	TRBV27	TRBJ2-2	TGTGCCAGCAGTTTATCGACAGACCCCGGGGAGCTGTTTTTT	CASSLSTDPGELFF
many	NA	TRBV15	TRBJ2-5	TGTGCCACCAGCAAGGACAGCAAAAGGGAGACCCAGTACTTC	CATSKDSKRETQYF
few	NA	TRBV7-9	TRBJ1-6	TGTGCCAGCAGCTTAACCCCGTGGAACGGGGTTGAACCCCTCCACTTT	CASSLTPWNGVEPLHF
NA	NA	TRBV29-1	TRBJ1-5	TGCAGCGTTTCCAGTAAGGATCAGCCCCAGCATTTT	CSVSSKDQPQHF
many	NA	TRBV14	TRBJ1-1	TGTGCCAGCAGCCCATGGGCGGCGAACACTGAAGCTTTCTTT	CASSPWAANTEAFF
NA	NA	TRBV10-3	TRBJ2-7	TGTGCCATCAGTGAGGGAGGGGCCCGGGATTCCGAGCAGTACTTC	CAISEGGARDSEQYF
many	NA	TRBV6-1	TRBJ1-1	TGTGCCAGCAGTGAAGTTACAAACGAAGCTTTCTTT	CASSEVTNEAFF
many	NA	TRBV7-3	TRBJ1-6	TGTGCCAGCAGTTACGAAAATTCACCCCTCCACTTT	CASSYENSPLHF